Below, 26 T cell receptor beta chains from the same sample are listed, as sequenced in a study of T cells after yellow fever vaccination. Using its own MiXCR run on the 5' RACE reads, TCRdb lists one record per CDR3 protein. The data show under 600,000 distinct CDR3 sequences, about 13% seen once. The source was PBMCs, collected on the day of the yellow fever booster vaccination. The receptors originated from a young man who received the YFV17D yellow fever vaccine.

This clonotype has more than one count but fewer than ten. The V call is TRBV7-2, the J call TRBJ2-1, with 9 nucleotides matching TRBD2. With V trimmed by 6 bases and J by 4 bases, 7 bases remained unmatched. CDR3 length: 15 residues. Germline V gene lookup returns CDR1 SGHTA and CDR2 FQGNSA. Here the CDR3 reads CASRSTSGGYNEQFF. CDR3 coding DNA: TGTGCCAGCAGATCGACTAGCGGAGGGTACAATGAGCAGTTCTTC.

V gene TRBV13 combines with J gene TRBJ1-2; 7 nucleotides align to TRBD1. Trimming took 5 bases from V and 8 from J; bases not matched to a gene: 8. Germline CDR1 and CDR2: PRHDT and FYEKMQ (reference sequence). This CDR3 is 13 amino acids long. The CDR3 nucleotides are TGTGCCAGCAGCCTACAGGGGCTTAGGGGCTACACCTTC. Its translation is CASSLQGLRGYTF.

This chain links TRBV30 with TRBJ2-1; D may be TRBD1 or TRBD2 (6 bases each). Germline loops: CDR1 GTSNPN, CDR2 SVGIG (reference sequence). The CDR3 consists of 13 residues. The CDR3 sequence: CARRGARYNEQFF. Here the CDR3 DNA reads TGTGCTCGGAGGGGGGCCAGGTACAATGAGCAGTTCTTC.

This chain links TRBV6-5 with TRBJ2-1; 14 bases are a match to TRBD2. There are 19 residues in the CDR3. The V segment lost 4 bases and the J segment 1 base; nucleotides outside the gene matches: 9. Germline V gene sequence: CDR1 MNHEY, CDR2 SVGAGI. The CDR3 DNA follows: TGTGCCAGCAGTTCCGCCGGGACTAGCGGGAGAGGGTCCTACAATGAGCAGTTCTTC. Amino acid sequence: CASSSAGTSGRGSYNEQFF.

The chain combines TRBV6-1 with TRBJ2-3; the match to TRBD2 covers 15 bases. The V segment lost 7 bases and the J segment 4 bases; nucleotides outside the gene matches: 6. The CDR3 sequence is 16 residues long. Germline V lookup: CDR1 MNHNS, CDR2 SASEGT. The CDR3 coding sequence is TGTGCCAGCACCAGGAGGACTAGCGGGAGGGCAGATACGCAGTATTTT. Its protein is CASTRRTSGRADTQYF.

V usage is TRBV9 and J usage is TRBJ2-1; D is unresolved. Trimming took 5 bases from V and 5 from J, leaving 17 bases between them. This CDR3 contains 15 residues. The germline gives CDR1 SGDLS, CDR2 YYNGEE. The CDR3 bases are TGTGCCAGCAGAGCGTCGGGCACCTACAACAATGAGCAGTTCTTC. Translated: CASRASGTYNNEQFF.

The CDR3 here is CASSLTSPTDTQYF. CDR3 nucleotides: TGTGCCAGCAGCTTAACGAGTCCCACAGATACGCAGTATTTT. V and J are TRBV7-3 and TRBJ2-3; D is ambiguous. V dropped 0 bases and J dropped 2 bases, with 6 bases sitting between them. The germline CDR1 and CDR2 sequences are SGHTA and FQGTGA. This CDR3 is built from 14 residues.

This chain uses TRBV12-3 or TRBV12-4 with TRBJ2-1; 10 bases agree with TRBD1. This CDR3 comprises 15 residues. With 6 bases clipped from V and 6 bases from J, the junction kept 8 bases outside the gene matches. This CDR3 reads CASSQWTGGINEQFF. CDR3 in DNA: TGTGCCAGCAGCCAATGGACAGGGGGTATCAATGAGCAGTTCTTC.

The rearrangement joins TRBV12-3 or TRBV12-4 to TRBJ2-3; 9 bases fit TRBD1. V lost 11 bases and J lost 1; bases outside the gene matches: 7. This CDR3 contains 14 residues. The CDR3 DNA reads TGTGCCGTCGGGACAGGGAGCGGCACAGATACGCAGTATTTT. It encodes CAVGTGSGTDTQYF.

The table lists this clonotype with a count of one. This chain's CDR3 is CASSRGQGGNSPLHF. CDR3 DNA sequence: TGCGCCAGCAGCCGAGGACAGGGCGGAAATTCACCCCTCCACTTT. V usage is TRBV4-3 and J usage is TRBJ1-6; 8 bases line up with TRBD1. The germline V gene encodes CDR1 LGHNA and CDR2 YSLEER. The CDR3 loop spans 15 amino acids. The V gene end was trimmed by 4 bases and the J gene end by 7 bases; junction bases not matched to a gene: 6.

This chain links TRBV7-2 with TRBJ2-1; no clear D. Germline V gene lookup returns CDR1 SGHTA and CDR2 FQGNSA. This CDR3 is 17 amino acids long. The V and J ends lost 1 base and 0 bases respectively, with 13 bases between them. The CDR3 region has the DNA TGTGCCAGCAGCTTAGTAGGTGGGCTAAGCTCCTACAATGAGCAGTTCTTC. Amino acids: CASSLVGGLSSYNEQFF.

This clonotype was picked up a small number of times. The chain employs TRBV6-2 or TRBV6-3 and TRBJ2-2; D ambiguous. V was cut by 5 bases and J by 6 bases, with 19 bases left in between. Per germline, CDR1 MNHEY and CDR2 SVGEGT. The CDR3 runs 16 residues. CDR3 DNA sequence: TGTGCCAGCAGTACTCCGGGCCTTCGGACGGCCGGGGAGCTGTTTTTT. Its protein product is CASSTPGLRTAGELFF.

A few counts support this clonotype. The CDR3 DNA is TGCGCCAGCAGTCTCCGGGACGGCCAAGAGACCCAGTACTTC. The encoded protein is CASSLRDGQETQYF. The chain joins TRBV5-1 to TRBJ2-5; D possibly matches TRBD1 or TRBD2 (5 bases each). The V and J ends lost 5 bases and 1 base respectively, with 12 bases between them. Germline V lookup: CDR1 SGHRS, CDR2 YFSETQ. This CDR3 region has 14 residues.

In its sample, this clonotype was seen a few times. The CDR3 sequence is CASSSYPLVAGVTDTQYF. The DNA of the CDR3 is TGTGCCAGCAGTTCTTACCCTCTGGTAGCGGGGGTTACAGATACGCAGTATTTT. The chain is built from TRBV27 and TRBJ2-3, with 9 bases aligning to TRBD2. The germline V gene encodes CDR1 MNHEY and CDR2 SMNVEV (reference sequence). The CDR3 is 18 amino acids. Trimming cost V 4 bases and J 3 bases; bases outside gene matches: 14.

The table lists this clonotype with a few counts. The rearrangement links TRBV12-3 or TRBV12-4 to TRBJ2-7; tentative D call: TRBD2 (5 bases). CDR3 length equals 15 residues. V was clipped by 3 bases and J by 0 bases, with 12 bases between them. CDR3 residues: CASSFRLGSSYEQYF. CDR3 DNA: TGTGCCAGCAGTTTTAGGCTGGGGAGCTCCTACGAGCAGTACTTC.

This chain uses TRBV30 with TRBJ2-3; D gene uncertain. CDR3 size: 12 residues. V shed 6 bases and J shed 14 bases, with 21 bases lying between them. From germline, CDR1 is GTSNPN and CDR2 SVGIG (reference sequence). CDR3 protein: CACQSIRGRMYF. The CDR3 DNA follows: TGTGCCTGCCAATCCATACGCGGTAGGATGTATTTT.

In its sample, this clonotype was seen a few times. The rearrangement uses TRBV5-1 and TRBJ2-7, with 7 bases matching TRBD1. Trimming cost V 3 bases and J 2 bases; bases outside gene matches: 8. The germline gives CDR1 SGHRS, CDR2 YFSETQ. There are 15 residues in the CDR3. The CDR3 loop reads CASSSSTGATYEQYF. Here the CDR3 DNA reads TGCGCCAGCAGCTCGTCTACAGGGGCGACCTACGAGCAGTACTTC.

This clonotype came up a few times. A junction end diverges from the germline sequence, so it may reflect a read error. The chain combines TRBV15 with TRBJ2-7; 7 bases map to TRBD1. Germline lookup yields CDR1 LNHNV and CDR2 YYDKDF (reference sequence). The CDR3 consists of 8 residues. The CDR3, as DNA: TGTGCCAGCAAAACAGGGGATTTC. Amino acids: CASKTGDF.

The chain joins TRBV20-1 to TRBJ2-7; no clear D. This CDR3 contains 13 residues. The germline gives CDR1 DFQATT, CDR2 SNEGSKA (reference sequence). The germline V and J ends were trimmed by 3 bases and 4 bases, with 13 bases remaining between them. CDR3 coding DNA: TGCAGTGCTAGGCAGCCCTGGGCTTACGAGCAGTACTTC. This codes for CSARQPWAYEQYF.

This chain links TRBV7-2 with TRBJ2-3; D is unclear. Germline lookup yields CDR1 SGHTA and CDR2 FQGNSA. V lost 5 bases and J 2 bases, leaving 8 bases between the germline ends. The CDR3 runs to 13 residues. CDR3: CASSGSYTDTQYF. The CDR3 DNA follows: TGTGCCAGCAGCGGAAGTTACACAGATACGCAGTATTTT.

This clonotype has just a few counts. The chain has TRBV20-1 and TRBJ2-3; no definite D call. Germline V gene sequence: CDR1 DFQATT, CDR2 SNEGSKA (reference sequence). This CDR3 comprises 15 residues. Trimming removed 5 bases at V and 2 bases at J, with 17 bases between. The CDR3 nucleotides read TGCAGTGCTCCCCCCTGGGGTGGGAACACAGATACGCAGTATTTT. The encoded protein is CSAPPWGGNTDTQYF.

This clonotype was found once. The gene calls are TRBV27 and TRBJ1-5; maybe TRBD1 (5 bases). V lost 5 bases to trimming and J lost 4 bases, with 30 bases between them. This CDR3 is built from 20 residues. Germline CDR1 is MNHEY and CDR2 is SMNVEV (reference sequence). CDR3: CASSLDPGETRVLGNQPQHF. The CDR3 DNA reads as TGTGCCAGCAGTCTCGACCCGGGGGAGACGCGAGTATTGGGTAATCAGCCCCAGCATTTT.

This clonotype was seen more than once but under ten times. V gene TRBV7-9 combines with J gene TRBJ2-7; 8 positions match TRBD1. Losses at the gene ends were 1 base for V and 4 bases for J; bases not matched to a gene: 3. The CDR3 sequence is 14 residues long. Looked up from germline, CDR1 is SEHNR and CDR2 is FQNEAQ (reference sequence). The CDR3 DNA reads as TGTGCCAGCAGCTTAGTAAACAGGGGGTACGAGCAGTACTTC. Protein product: CASSLVNRGYEQYF.

This clonotype was seen a few times. The rearrangement links TRBV6-2 or TRBV6-3 to TRBJ2-5; 11 positions match TRBD2. This CDR3 has 19 amino acids. Trimming removed 8 bases from V and 0 bases from J; junction bases left unmatched: 17. The V gene's germline CDR1 is MNHEY and CDR2 SVGEGT. The CDR3 spells CASLTRRASGRTYQETQYF. CDR3 DNA sequence: TGTGCCAGCCTCACTCGGCGGGCTAGCGGGAGGACCTACCAAGAGACCCAGTACTTC.

The rearrangement joins TRBV9 to TRBJ2-1, with 7 bases identical to TRBD1. The CDR3 extends over 15 amino acids. Germline CDR1 is SGDLS and CDR2 is YYNGEE. Trimming removed 5 bases from V and 2 bases from J; junction bases left unmatched: 7. In nucleotides, the CDR3 is TGTGCCAGCAGTGCGGAAGGGACAGCCTACAATGAGCAGTTCTTC. Translation gives CASSAEGTAYNEQFF.

The chain is built from TRBV3-1 and TRBJ2-5; D may correspond to TRBD1 or TRBD2 (5 bases each). The germline V and J ends were trimmed by 5 bases and 5 bases, with 12 bases remaining between them. Per germline, CDR1 LGHDT and CDR2 YNNKEL (reference sequence). The CDR3 runs 13 residues. The CDR3 coding sequence is TGTGCCAGCAGCGGCTCGGGACGGGAGACCCAGTACTTC. This encodes CASSGSGRETQYF.